This is a list of T cell receptor beta chains from one sample in a study of Ad26.COV2.S vaccination and SARS-CoV-2 variants. Some clones are missing from TCRdb's copy, which holds only in-frame ones; the method was immunoSEQ multiplex PCR. The repertoire holds more than 300,000 clones, with around 84% as singletons. This material consisted of peripheral blood, taken in a trial of Ad26.COV2.S vaccine versus placebo. All receptors derive from a person aged 18 to 59 who received the Ad26.COV2.S COVID-19 vaccine or a placebo. Each CDR3 is given with its conserved first and last residue. Fields, in order: D gene, V gene, J gene, clone size, CDR3 length, CDR3 DNA, CDR3 protein. D genes are given only for firm matches. Clone size is stated in some rows and not others, as once, few, many or a class when expanded.

-	TRBV20-1	TRBJ2-5	-	15	TGCAGTGCTAGTGAGGGGGTGCTTAAACAAGAGACCCAGTACTTC	CSASEGVLKQETQYF
TRBD2	TRBV11-2	TRBJ2-5	-	17	TGTGCCAGCAGCTTAGATCGGGGGGGGCCCATCGGGGAGACCCAGTACTTC	CASSLDRGGPIGETQYF
TRBD1	TRBV10-3	TRBJ1-6	-	14	TGTGCCACTCAGTCGGGACAGAATAATTCACCCCTCCACTTT	CATQSGQNNSPLHF
TRBD1	TRBV30	TRBJ1-1	-	14	TGTGCCTGGACTAAGGACAGGGGGAACACTGAAGCTTTCTTT	CAWTKDRGNTEAFF
-	TRBV4-3	TRBJ1-2	-	16	TGCGCCAGCAGCCAAGAGCCCCCTGAGGAGGAATATGGCTACACCTTC	CASSQEPPEEEYGYTF
-	TRBV19	TRBJ2-7	-	15	TGTGCCAGTAGTATAGTGACGGGGAGCTCCTACGAGCAGTACTTC	CASSIVTGSSYEQYF
-	TRBV19	TRBJ2-7	-	16	TGTGCCAGTAGTTTATCGGGTTTCAGGGACTCCTACGAGCAGTACTTC	CASSLSGFRDSYEQYF
-	TRBV13	TRBJ2-7	once	20	TGTGCCAGCAGCTTAGCGGGACCGACTCTGTACGGGGGCGGGACCTACGAGCAGTACTTC	CASSLAGPTLYGGGTYEQYF
-	TRBV19	TRBJ2-2	-	12	TGTGCCAGTAGCCCTGGGTCCGGGGAGCTGTTTTTT	CASSPGSGELFF
-	TRBV6-2/TRBV6-3	TRBJ2-5	-	12	TGTGCCAGCAGTTACGGGTGGCGGACCCAGTACTTC	CASSYGWRTQYF
-	TRBV7-9	TRBJ1-1	-	12	TGTGCCAGCAGCTTAGTTAATGCTGAAGCTTTCTTT	CASSLVNAEAFF
-	TRBV18	TRBJ2-7	-	14	TGTGCCAGCTCACCCGACACCTTTAGTGGGGAGCAGTACTTC	CASSPDTFSGEQYF
-	TRBV25-1	TRBJ2-7	-	11	TGTGCCAGCAGTGAATGGGGTAAGCAGTACTTC	CASSEWGKQYF
-	TRBV24-1	TRBJ1-3	-	16	TGTGCCACCAGTGTCAGGGCCCAATTCTCTGGAAACACCATATATTTT	CATSVRAQFSGNTIYF
-	TRBV28	TRBJ1-3	-	16	TGTGCCAGCAACCCAAACAGGCCAGACTCTGGAAACACCATATATTTT	CASNPNRPDSGNTIYF
-	TRBV10-2	TRBJ2-5	once	13	TGCGCCAGCACCCGCAGGGGCGAAGAGACCCAGTACTTC	CASTRRGEETQYF
-	TRBV2	TRBJ1-1	-	12	TGTGCCAGCAAAATAGAGACTCCTGAAGCTTTCTTT	CASKIETPEAFF
TRBD1	TRBV2	TRBJ1-1	-	14	TGTGCCAGCAGGGAACGGGACAGGAACACTGAAGCTTTCTTT	CASRERDRNTEAFF
-	TRBV10-3	TRBJ2-1	once	12	TGTGCCATCGCCGGGGGAAGCAATGAGCAGTTCTTC	CAIAGGSNEQFF
-	TRBV7-6	TRBJ2-3	many	15	TGTGCCAGCAGCTTGGGTCAGGGTGAGGCAGATACGCAGTATTTT	CASSLGQGEADTQYF